The rows below give T cell receptor beta chains drawn from one sample of a study of blood T cell repertoires in COVID-19. Clones were sequenced by immunoSEQ multiplex PCR, and TCRdb holds only the in-frame ones, with some missing. The sample has 380,000 or so clones, approximately 90% seen once; the top ten hold around 0.97%. Sample: PBMCs or T cells enriched from blood (not recorded which). The receptors come from a woman in her twenties or thirties with acute COVID-19. Each CDR3 is given with its conserved first and last residue. A D gene is named only where the DNA matches it firmly. Clone size is given for some rows only: seen once, a few or many times, or a class if the clone is expanded.

d_gene	abundance	v_gene	j_gene	CDR3nt	CDR3aa
TRBD1	once	TRBV28	TRBJ1-1	TGTGCCAGCAGCCTAACGGCGGACAGGGACATGAACACTGAAGCTTTCTTT	CASSLTADRDMNTEAFF
TRBD2	NA	TRBV7-2	TRBJ2-7	TGTGCCAGCAGCTCCTCCCACCGGGGGGGGCCTACCTACGAGCAGTACTTC	CASSSSHRGGPTYEQYF
NA	NA	TRBV19	TRBJ2-7	TGTGCCAGTAGTGTGGGGGGCTCCTACGAGCAGTACTTC	CASSVGGSYEQYF
NA	NA	TRBV2	TRBJ2-2	TGTGCCAGCAGTGAAGAATTTGGGAGTGCCGGGGAGCTGTTTTTT	CASSEEFGSAGELFF
NA	NA	TRBV14	TRBJ2-7	TGTGCCAGCAGCCAAGTTAACAGGGCCTCCTACGAGCAGTACTTC	CASSQVNRASYEQYF
NA	NA	TRBV10-3	TRBJ1-4	TGTGCCATCAGTGAGTCGGGGGGTGAAAAACTGTTTTTT	CAISESGGEKLFF
NA	NA	TRBV5-1	TRBJ2-5	TGCGCCAGCAGCTTGTCTCGAGGCCCCCCGAGCCCGTACCAAGAGACCCAGTACTTC	CASSLSRGPPSPYQETQYF
TRBD1	NA	TRBV6-5	TRBJ1-1	TGTGCCAGCAGTTACTCGACAGGGATAAACACTGAAGCTTTCTTT	CASSYSTGINTEAFF
NA	NA	TRBV19	TRBJ1-4	TGTGCCAGTAGTATTAGACCACCGGCGGGTAATGAAAAACTGTTTTTT	CASSIRPPAGNEKLFF
TRBD1	NA	TRBV10-2	TRBJ1-5	TGCGCCAGCAGTGATTCGACAGGGAGTAGCAATCAGCCCCAGCATTTT	CASSDSTGSSNQPQHF
NA	NA	TRBV19	TRBJ1-1	TGTGCCAGTAGTATTGTCGGTACTTGGAACACTGAAGCTTTCTTT	CASSIVGTWNTEAFF
TRBD1	NA	TRBV19	TRBJ1-1	TGTGCCAGTATAGAAAGGTCCGGGACAGAGAGCACTGAAGCTTTCTTT	CASIERSGTESTEAFF
NA	NA	TRBV7-3	TRBJ1-1	TGTGCCAGCAGCTTAAGAGGGGGAGGGACTGAAGCTTTCTTT	CASSLRGGGTEAFF
TRBD1	NA	TRBV10-1	TRBJ1-5	TGCGCCAGCAGTGAAGGGACAGGTCGCAATCAGCCCCAGCATTTT	CASSEGTGRNQPQHF
TRBD1	NA	TRBV6-6	TRBJ1-2	TGTGCCAGCAGCCCCTACAGGGGAAACTATGGCTACACCTTC	CASSPYRGNYGYTF
NA	NA	TRBV19	TRBJ1-6	TGTGCCAGTAGTTTGACGGGAAATTCACCCCTCCACTTT	CASSLTGNSPLHF
NA	NA	TRBV7-3	TRBJ1-1	TGTGCCAGCAGCTTATTCGGGGGCACTGAAGCTTTCTTT	CASSLFGGTEAFF
TRBD1	NA	TRBV5-1	TRBJ2-2	TGCGCCAGCAGCTTAGGTAGGGGGCGAACCGGGGAGCTGTTTTTT	CASSLGRGRTGELFF
NA	NA	TRBV19	TRBJ1-4	TGTGCCAGTAGTCGCGGGCCCGGGGAAAAACTGTTTTTT	CASSRGPGEKLFF